A single sample is the source of the 9 T cell receptor beta chains below, sequenced in a study of cytomegalovirus exposure and HLA in healthy donors. PCR primers comprised 60 Vbeta and 13 Jbeta primers. The data were produced by immunoSEQ multiplex PCR, yet TCRdb's version contains in-frame clones alone and is incomplete. This table lists around 50,000 clones. The sample was PBMCs. The receptors come from a woman under 40 in good health and CMV-seropositive.

A note on this clone: One end of the junction fails to match germline, which may point to a read error. V gene TRBV18 combines with J gene TRBJ2-7; 7 bases are a match to TRBD1. There are 14 residues in the CDR3. Germline values: CDR1 KGHSH, CDR2 LQKENI. CDR3 residues: CASSSKTGSSEQYF. CDR3 nucleotide sequence: TGTGCCAGCTCATCAAAGACAGGGTCCTCCGAGCAGTACTTC.

This chain links TRBV9 with TRBJ2-1; D remains ambiguous. Deletions cut 0 bases from V and 6 bases from J, with 10 bases between. This CDR3 has 14 amino acids. Germline CDR1 SGDLS, CDR2 YYNGEE. The CDR3 DNA reads TGTGCCAGCAGCGTAGGACACACCGCCAATGAGCAGTTCTTC. Translating it yields CASSVGHTANEQFF.

The J gene is TRBJ2-7, the V gene TRBV25-1; tentatively, D is TRBD2 (6 bases). The CDR3 extends over 13 amino acids. CDR1 is MGHDK and CDR2 is SYGVNS in the germline V gene. Trimming took off 10 bases at V and 0 bases at J, with 13 bases between the two ends. The CDR3 bases are TGTGCCACCCGAGCGGGCAGCTCCTACGAGCAGTACTTC. Amino acids: CATRAGSSYEQYF.

The chain links TRBV5-1 to TRBJ2-4; 9 positions agree with TRBD2. V dropped 2 bases and J dropped 8; count of bases not matched to a gene: 8. CDR1 and CDR2 (germline): SGHRS, YFSETQ. CDR3 length equals 15 residues. The CDR3 region is CASSLGREGLDIQYF. DNA for the CDR3: TGCGCCAGCAGCTTAGGGCGGGAGGGCCTTGACATTCAGTACTTC.

As DNA, the CDR3 is TGTGCCTGGAGTTTCACAGGGGGCTTCGAAGCTTTCTTT. Its translation: CAWSFTGGFEAFF. This sequence joins TRBV30 and TRBJ1-1; 9 bases agree with TRBD1. Germline-derived CDR1 and CDR2 are GTSNPN and SVGIG (reference sequence). V was pared by 2 bases and J by 8 bases, with 6 bases of the junction left unmatched. The CDR3 is 13 residues long.

The rearrangement uses TRBV5-4 and TRBJ2-5; TRBD2 matches at 7 bases. Unmatched junction bases numbered 5, after V lost 0 bases and J lost 3 bases. Germline V gives CDR1 SGHNT, CDR2 YYREEE (reference sequence). The CDR3 is made up of 15 amino acids. The DNA of the CDR3 is TGTGCCAGCAGCTTGGGTAGCGGGCCTGAAGAGACCCAGTACTTC. It is translated as CASSLGSGPEETQYF.

The V and J genes are TRBV5-1 and TRBJ1-1; 8 nucleotides align to TRBD1. The germline CDR1 and CDR2 sequences are SGHRS and YFSETQ. CDR3 length: 17 residues. The V and J ends lost 2 bases and 5 bases, in that order; junction bases with no gene match: 14. CDR3 sequence: CASSLAGTGPWGTEAFF. In DNA, the CDR3 is TGCGCCAGCAGCTTAGCCGGGACAGGTCCCTGGGGGACTGAAGCTTTCTTT.

The J gene is TRBJ2-3, the V gene TRBV9; TRBD2 agrees at 7 bases. With V trimmed by 0 bases and J by 2 bases, 3 bases remained unmatched. CDR1 and CDR2 (germline): SGDLS, YYNGEE. This CDR3 is 15 amino acids long. CDR3 in DNA: TGTGCCAGCAGCGTAGAGGGACTATCCACAGATACGCAGTATTTT. It translates to CASSVEGLSTDTQYF.

V is TRBV2 and J is TRBJ1-6; tentative D call: TRBD1 (5 bases). Trimming left V 1 base short and J 9 bases short, with 13 bases between. The CDR3 has 15 amino acids. Germline V gene lookup returns CDR1 SNHLY and CDR2 FYNNEI. The CDR3 coding sequence is TGTGCCAGCAGTGAAGAGGAAGGGGCCTTTTCACCCCTCCACTTT. Protein: CASSEEEGAFSPLHF.